This T cell receptor beta chain was recovered during a study of T-cell memory formation after mild COVID-19. Study-wide background: Most TCR clusters belonged to a single donor. Study outcomes and limitations: Clones that contracted clustered mainly in CM and EM if CD4+ and in EMRA if CD8+.

The V end lost 2 bases, the J end lost 7 bases, and 17 bases lay between the germline ends. Germline V gene lookup returns CDR1 KGHDR and CDR2 SFDVKD. CDR3 length equals 15 residues. Researchers used 5'RACE with constant-segment primers to make TCR alpha and TCR beta cDNA libraries that carry sample barcodes and UMIs. MiXCR, applied by TCRdb to the 5' RACE reads, yields one record per CDR3 protein. The sample lists 1,500 to 2,000 distinct CDR3 sequences, roughly 60% occurring once. Points on this clonotype: Its antigen is unknown. Because the CDR3 is missing its conserved closing phenylalanine or tryptophan, this is likely a read error.

The sequenced sample was PBMCs or a T cell subset sorted from them (not recorded which). This TCR came from an adult who had mild COVID-19 (a few samples of this study predate the infection). Cell type and time point are not known. The chain has TRBV24-1 and TRBJ2-7; D remains ambiguous. CDR3 in amino acids: CATSDSESLAREQYL. In nucleotides, the CDR3 is TGTGCCACCAGTGATTCTGAATCGCTGGCTCGAGAGCAGTACTTA.